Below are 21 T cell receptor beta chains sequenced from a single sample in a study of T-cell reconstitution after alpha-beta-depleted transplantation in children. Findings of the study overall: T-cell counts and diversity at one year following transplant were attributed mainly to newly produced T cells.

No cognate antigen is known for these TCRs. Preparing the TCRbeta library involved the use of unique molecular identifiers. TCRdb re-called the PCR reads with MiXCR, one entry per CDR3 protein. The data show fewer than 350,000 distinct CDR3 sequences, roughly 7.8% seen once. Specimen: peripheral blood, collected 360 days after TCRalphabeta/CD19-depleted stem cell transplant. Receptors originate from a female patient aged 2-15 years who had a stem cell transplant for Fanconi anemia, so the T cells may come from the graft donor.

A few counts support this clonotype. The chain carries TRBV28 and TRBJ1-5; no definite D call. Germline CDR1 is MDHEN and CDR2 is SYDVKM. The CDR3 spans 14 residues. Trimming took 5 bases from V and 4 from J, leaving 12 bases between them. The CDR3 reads CASSPPIPNQPQHF. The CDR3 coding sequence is TGTGCCAGCAGTCCCCCGATACCTAATCAGCCCCAGCATTTT.

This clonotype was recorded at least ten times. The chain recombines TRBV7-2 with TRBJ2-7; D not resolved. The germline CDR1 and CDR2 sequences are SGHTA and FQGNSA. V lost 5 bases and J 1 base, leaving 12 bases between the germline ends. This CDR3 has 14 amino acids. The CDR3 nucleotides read TGTGCCAGCAGCCCCGAAACTATATCCTACGAGCAGTACTTC. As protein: CASSPETISYEQYF.

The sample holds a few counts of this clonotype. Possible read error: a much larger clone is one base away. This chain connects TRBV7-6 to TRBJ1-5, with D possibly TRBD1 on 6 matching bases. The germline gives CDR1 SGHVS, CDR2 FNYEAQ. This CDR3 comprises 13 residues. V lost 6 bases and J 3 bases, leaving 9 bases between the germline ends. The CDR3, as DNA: TGTGCCAGCAGTGGGGGGCCCAATCAGCCCCAGCATTTT. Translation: CASSGGPNQPQHF.

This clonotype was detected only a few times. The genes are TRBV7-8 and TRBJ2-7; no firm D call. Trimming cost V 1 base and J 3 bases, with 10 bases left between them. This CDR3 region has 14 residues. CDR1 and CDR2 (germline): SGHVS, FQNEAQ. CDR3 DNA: TGTGCCAGCAGCTTAGACAGTCCAATCTACGAGCAGTACTTC. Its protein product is CASSLDSPIYEQYF.

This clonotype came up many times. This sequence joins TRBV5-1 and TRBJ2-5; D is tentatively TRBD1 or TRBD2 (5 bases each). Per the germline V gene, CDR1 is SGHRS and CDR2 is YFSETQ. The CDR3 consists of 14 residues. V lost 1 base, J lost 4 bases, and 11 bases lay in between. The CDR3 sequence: CASSLNPGRETQYF. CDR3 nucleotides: TGCGCCAGCAGCTTGAATCCGGGACGAGAGACCCAGTACTTC.

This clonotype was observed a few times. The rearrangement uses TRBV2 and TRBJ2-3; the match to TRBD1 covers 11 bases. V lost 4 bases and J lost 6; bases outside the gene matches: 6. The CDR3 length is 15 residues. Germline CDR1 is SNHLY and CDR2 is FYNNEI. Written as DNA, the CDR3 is TGTGCCAGCAGTGTGGGGACAGGGGGATGGGATACGCAGTATTTT. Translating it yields CASSVGTGGWDTQYF.

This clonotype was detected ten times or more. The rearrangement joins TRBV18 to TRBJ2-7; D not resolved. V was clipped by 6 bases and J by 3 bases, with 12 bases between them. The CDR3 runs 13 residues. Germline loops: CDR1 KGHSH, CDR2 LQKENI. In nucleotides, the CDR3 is TGTGCCAGCTCGCACACCCCGTTCTACGAGCAGTACTTC. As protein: CASSHTPFYEQYF.

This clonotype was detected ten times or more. The CDR3 DNA is TGTGCCAGCAGTCCCACAAGGGGGACAGGTCACAATGAGCAGTTCTTC. Amino acid sequence: CASSPTRGTGHNEQFF. The chain links TRBV25-1 to TRBJ2-1; 8 bases fit TRBD1. V was clipped by 5 bases and J by 5 bases; unmatched bases: 11. Germline V gives CDR1 MGHDK, CDR2 SYGVNS. The CDR3 runs 16 residues.

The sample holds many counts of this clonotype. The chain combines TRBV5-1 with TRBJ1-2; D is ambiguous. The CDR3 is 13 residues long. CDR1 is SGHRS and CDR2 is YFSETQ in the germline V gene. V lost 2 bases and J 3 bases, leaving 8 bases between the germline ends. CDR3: CASSFGSDYGYTF. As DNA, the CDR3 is TGCGCCAGCAGCTTTGGGTCAGACTATGGCTACACCTTC.

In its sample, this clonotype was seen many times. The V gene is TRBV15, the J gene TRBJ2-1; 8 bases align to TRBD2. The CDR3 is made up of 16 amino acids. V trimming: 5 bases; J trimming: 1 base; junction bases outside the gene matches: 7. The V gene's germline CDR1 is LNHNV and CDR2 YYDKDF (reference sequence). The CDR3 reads CATSPGGLGSYNEQFF. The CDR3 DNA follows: TGTGCCACCAGCCCGGGGGGGTTAGGTTCCTACAATGAGCAGTTCTTC.

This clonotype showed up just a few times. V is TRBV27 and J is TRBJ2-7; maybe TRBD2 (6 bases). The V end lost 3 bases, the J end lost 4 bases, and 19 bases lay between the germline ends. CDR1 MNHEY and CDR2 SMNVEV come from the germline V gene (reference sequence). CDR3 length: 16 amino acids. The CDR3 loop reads CASSLASGGRTYEQYF. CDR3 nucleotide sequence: TGTGCCAGCAGTTTGGCGTCCGGGGGACGAACTTACGAGCAGTACTTC.

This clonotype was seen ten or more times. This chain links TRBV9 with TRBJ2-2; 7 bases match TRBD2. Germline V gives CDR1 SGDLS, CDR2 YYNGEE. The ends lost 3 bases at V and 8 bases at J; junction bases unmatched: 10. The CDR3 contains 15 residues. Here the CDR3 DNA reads TGTGCCAGCAGCGGGAGGACTAGAGACCGGGGGGAGCTGTTTTTT. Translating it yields CASSGRTRDRGELFF.

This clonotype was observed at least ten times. The CDR3 loop is CASSYRGGTSGSSSYNEQFF. CDR3 DNA sequence: TGTGCCAGCAGTTACCGAGGAGGGACTAGCGGGAGTAGCTCCTACAATGAGCAGTTCTTC. V gene TRBV6-2 or TRBV6-3 combines with J gene TRBJ2-1, with TRBD2 matching over 14 bases. J was trimmed by 0 bases and V by 2 bases; bases with no gene match: 9. The CDR3 loop spans 20 amino acids. Germline-derived CDR1 and CDR2 are MNHEY and SVGEGT.

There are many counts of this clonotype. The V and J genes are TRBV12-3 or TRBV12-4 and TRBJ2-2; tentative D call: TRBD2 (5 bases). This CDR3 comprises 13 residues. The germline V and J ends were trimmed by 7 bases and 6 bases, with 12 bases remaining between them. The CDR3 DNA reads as TGTGCCAGCATCAAGGGAGAGGCCGGGGAGCTGTTTTTT. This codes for CASIKGEAGELFF.

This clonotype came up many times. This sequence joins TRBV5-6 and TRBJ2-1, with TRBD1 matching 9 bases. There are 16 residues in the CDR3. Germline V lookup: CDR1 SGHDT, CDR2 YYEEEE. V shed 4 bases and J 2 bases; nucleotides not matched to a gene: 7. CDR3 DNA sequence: TGTGCCAGCAGCAATCCGGGACAGGGAGCCTACAATGAGCAGTTCTTC. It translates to CASSNPGQGAYNEQFF.

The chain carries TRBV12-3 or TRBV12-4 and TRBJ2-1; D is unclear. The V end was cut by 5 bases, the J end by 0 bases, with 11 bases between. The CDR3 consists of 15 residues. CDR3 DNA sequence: TGTGCCAGCAGTACCGGATGGAGCTCCTACAATGAGCAGTTCTTC. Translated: CASSTGWSSYNEQFF.

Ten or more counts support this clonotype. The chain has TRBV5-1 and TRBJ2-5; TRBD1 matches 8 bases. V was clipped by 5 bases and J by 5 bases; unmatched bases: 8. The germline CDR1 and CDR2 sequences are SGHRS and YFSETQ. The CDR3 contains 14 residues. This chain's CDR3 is CASRVQGVWETQYF. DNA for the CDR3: TGCGCCAGCAGGGTACAGGGGGTCTGGGAGACCCAGTACTTC.

The chain's CDR3 is CSARRAARVGYTF. In DNA, the CDR3 is TGCAGTGCTAGAAGAGCGGCCAGGGTCGGCTACACCTTC. The J gene is TRBJ1-2, the V gene TRBV20-1, with D possibly TRBD1 on 5 matching bases. CDR3 size: 13 residues. V lost 2 bases and J lost 8, with 15 bases in between. Per the germline V gene, CDR1 is DFQATT and CDR2 is SNEGSKA (reference sequence).

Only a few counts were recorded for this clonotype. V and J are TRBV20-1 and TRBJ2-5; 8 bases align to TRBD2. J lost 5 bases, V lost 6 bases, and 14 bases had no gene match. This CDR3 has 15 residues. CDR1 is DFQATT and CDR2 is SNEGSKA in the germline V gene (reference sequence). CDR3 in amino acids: CSAGPTSQREETQYF. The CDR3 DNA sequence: TGCAGTGCCGGACCCACCTCGCAGCGGGAGGAGACCCAGTACTTC.

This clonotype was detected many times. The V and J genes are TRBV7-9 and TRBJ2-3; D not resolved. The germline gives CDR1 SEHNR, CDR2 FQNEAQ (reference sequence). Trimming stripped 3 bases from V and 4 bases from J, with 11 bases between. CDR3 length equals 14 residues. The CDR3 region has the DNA TGTGCCAGCAGCTTCCCACAAGCCCCAGATACGCAGTATTTT. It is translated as CASSFPQAPDTQYF.

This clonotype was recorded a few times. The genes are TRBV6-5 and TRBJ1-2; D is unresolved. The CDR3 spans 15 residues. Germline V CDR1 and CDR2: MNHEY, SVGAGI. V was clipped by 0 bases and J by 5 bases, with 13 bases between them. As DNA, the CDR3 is TGTGCCAGCAGTTACTCGTCCCCAGAACTATATGGCTACACCTTC. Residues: CASSYSSPELYGYTF.